The next 12 T cell receptor beta chains were all read from a single sample in a study of blood T cell repertoires in COVID-19. TCRdb's copy holds only in-frame clones and misses some; the assay was immunoSEQ multiplex PCR. The data hold 200,000 to 250,000 clones, with about 90% observed a single time. The sequencing input was PBMCs or T cells enriched from blood (not recorded which). The source is a woman between 45 and 60 years old in a cohort exposed to, infected with or recovered from COVID-19 (not recorded which).

V and J are TRBV4-2 and TRBJ1-4; a possible D gene is TRBD1 (5 bases). The V and J ends lost 0 bases and 4 bases respectively, with 15 bases between them. Germline V gene lookup returns CDR1 LGHNA and CDR2 YNFKEQ. The CDR3 contains 17 residues. CDR3 nucleotide sequence: TGTGCCAGCAGCCAAGATTTTAAGGGGATGGGTAATGAAAAACTGTTTTTT. Protein sequence: CASSQDFKGMGNEKLFF.

This clone was counted only a few times. The chain recombines TRBV9 with TRBJ2-3; a weak D match, TRBD1 (5 bases). Germline CDR1 SGDLS, CDR2 YYNGEE. The CDR3 has 14 amino acids. The germline V and J ends were trimmed by 0 bases and 6 bases, with 11 bases remaining between them. The CDR3 DNA reads TGTGCCAGCAGCGTAGGTCCAGGGTTGGATACGCAGTATTTT. Its protein is CASSVGPGLDTQYF.

V and J are TRBV7-2 and TRBJ1-4, with unresolved D. From germline, CDR1 is SGHTA and CDR2 FQGNSA. V was pared by 1 base and J by 12 bases, with 15 bases between. The CDR3 extends over 14 amino acids. The CDR3 DNA reads as TGTGCCAGCAGCTTAGGTATCGGGGATGGGCAACTGTTTTTT. It codes for CASSLGIGDGQLFF.

This clone was counted once. This chain joins TRBV11-2 and TRBJ1-4, with D maybe TRBD1 (5 bases). V lost 2 bases to trimming and J lost 4 bases, with 14 bases between them. Per germline, CDR1 SGHAT and CDR2 FQNNGV. The CDR3 spans 16 residues. The CDR3 is CASSLLGGAFNEKLFF. The CDR3 DNA follows: TGTGCCAGCAGCTTACTTGGAGGGGCGTTTAATGAAAAACTGTTTTTT.

This chain joins TRBV4-1 and TRBJ1-1, with D maybe TRBD1 (6 bases). Trimming pared 2 bases from V and 3 bases from J, leaving 19 bases between. The germline gives CDR1 MGHRA, CDR2 YSYEKL. This CDR3 spans 17 amino acids. CDR3 in amino acids: CASSQPGQRAKDTEAFF. In nucleotides, the CDR3 is TGCGCCAGCAGCCAACCGGGACAACGGGCCAAGGACACTGAAGCTTTCTTT.

The rearrangement uses TRBV9 and TRBJ2-7; TRBD1 aligns across 12 bases. The CDR3 length is 17 residues. The V gene end was trimmed by 3 bases and the J gene end by 2 bases; junction bases not matched to a gene: 9. The germline V gene has CDR1 SGDLS and CDR2 YYNGEE. DNA for the CDR3: TGTGCCAGCAGCGCGGGACAGGGGGCCCTCCCAACCTACGAGCAGTACTTC. Its protein product is CASSAGQGALPTYEQYF.

This clone was counted between two and nine times. The CDR3 DNA sequence: TGTGCCAGCAGAGAGACAGGGCAAGGAAACACCATATATTTT. Translated: CASRETGQGNTIYF. The chain joins TRBV6-5 to TRBJ1-3, with 7 bases matching TRBD1. The V gene end was trimmed by 6 bases and the J gene end by 4 bases; junction bases not matched to a gene: 6. The CDR3 has 14 residues. CDR1 is MNHEY, CDR2 SVGAGI, per germline.

J is TRBJ2-2 and V is TRBV30, with a weak D call TRBD1 (6 bases). This CDR3 comprises 14 residues. The germline V gene has CDR1 GTSNPN and CDR2 SVGIG (reference sequence). Trimming stripped 3 bases from V and 5 bases from J, with 13 bases between. The CDR3 bases are TGTGCCTGGAGGGCCGGGACAACGACCGGGGAGCTGTTTTTT. It translates to CAWRAGTTTGELFF.

The chain carries TRBV29-1 and TRBJ1-5; no reliable D call. Trimming cost V 5 bases and J 2 bases, with 16 bases left between them. This CDR3 has 15 residues. Germline V gene lookup returns CDR1 SQVTM and CDR2 ANQGSEA. The CDR3 bases are TGCAGCGTTTCCGACGGACTCCTAGGCAATCAGCCCCAGCATTTT. Translation: CSVSDGLLGNQPQHF.

The chain is built from TRBV3-1 (or the pseudogene TRBV3-2) and TRBJ2-7, with TRBD2 matching over 10 bases. V dropped 1 base and J dropped 4; count of bases not matched to a gene: 7. Germline assignment: CDR1 LGHDT and CDR2 YNNKEL (reference sequence). CDR3 length equals 16 residues. The CDR3 loop is CASSQVLAGGTYEQYF. CDR3 nucleotide sequence: TGTGCCAGCAGCCAAGTCTTAGCGGGGGGAACTTACGAGCAGTACTTC.

The chain links TRBV5-1 to TRBJ2-3; tentative D call: TRBD2 (7 bases). There are 15 residues in the CDR3. The germline CDR1 and CDR2 sequences are SGHRS and YFSETQ. Between the trimmed V and J ends, which lost 4 bases and 6 bases, there was a span of 18 bases. CDR3 sequence: CASSPVDGGPDTQYF. Here the CDR3 DNA reads TGCGCCAGCAGCCCGGTTGACGGGGGGCCCGATACGCAGTATTTT.

The chain employs TRBV4-1 and TRBJ1-2; a weak D match, TRBD1 (5 bases). Germline V lookup: CDR1 MGHRA, CDR2 YSYEKL. Trimming stripped 0 bases from V and 7 bases from J, with 9 bases between. The CDR3 sequence is 13 residues long. The CDR3 nucleotides are TGCGCCAGCAGCCAAGACAGGGCGCGTGGCTACACCTTC. Translated, it gives CASSQDRARGYTF.